This T cell receptor beta chain was sequenced during a study of vaccination and CD4 T cells after COVID-19. Study as a whole: Convalescent cases consisted of six males and four females, of whom two were Hispanic.

Treatment given: approximately nine-day PBMC culture with coronavirus spike peptide pools or control peptides (ViraFEST assay). Germline V gene data show CDR1 as LNHDA and CDR2 as SQIVND (reference sequence). There are 15 residues in the CDR3. Trimming left V 3 bases short and J 1 base short, with 12 bases between. Oncomine TCR Beta short-read sequencing was applied to DNA from cultured CD4+ T cells. MiXCR was run by TCRdb on the PCR reads, yielding one entry per CDR3 protein. The sample contains some 8,100 distinct CDR3 sequences, approximately 46% of which appear only once. Regarding this clonotype: Its target is not known.

This clonotype was sampled from a human donor who had recovered from COVID-19. The sequencing sample was made of CD4+ T cells from blood, cultured in vitro. The chain uses TRBV19 and TRBJ1-1; D uncertain. This chain's CDR3 is CASSIILGENTEAFF. CDR3 nucleotide sequence: TGTGCCAGTAGTATTATTTTAGGCGAGAACACTGAAGCTTTCTTT.